Sequencing of this T cell receptor (beta chain) was carried out in a study of blood T cells in healthy people across ages. For the study at large: When template switching was applied, about one barcoded beta molecule was captured per two T cells. Findings of the study overall: Across the age range, TCR beta diversity per million T cells fell in a roughly linear way. Investigators treated diversity estimates from one million T cells as underestimates.

A remark on this clonotype: Its target is not known.

This CDR3 contains 14 residues. Trimming removed 8 bases from V and 1 base from J, with 11 bases in between. Germline lookup yields CDR1 LNHNV and CDR2 YYDKDF (reference sequence). Together with a sample-barcoded 5' primer, a J-beta primer mix was included in a second PCR lasting roughly 7 to 11 cycles. From the 5' RACE reads, TCRdb called clonotypes with MiXCR, one entry per CDR3 protein. The repertoire has over 1,500,000 distinct CDR3 sequences, roughly two fifths of them found once; the top ten carry 23%. Input material: blood. This chain connects TRBV15 to TRBJ1-4; no reliable D call. The sequence came from a human donor in good health. The CDR3 loop is CATAFRRTNEKLFF. The CDR3 coding sequence is TGTGCCACCGCCTTCAGGCGAACTAATGAAAAACTGTTTTTT.